Below, one T cell receptor beta chain is given with its context. Its antigen is currently unknown. Vbeta (60) and Jbeta (13) primers were used in the PCR. Produced via immunoSEQ multiplex PCR; TCRdb's table is partial and in-frame only. The sample lists approximately 190,000 clones; 80% were seen once. The data originate from a study of cytomegalovirus exposure and HLA in healthy donors. Overall study findings and caveats: Cytomegalovirus association was listed for approximately 150 TCR beta chains.

The sequence derives from a man in his forties in good health and CMV-seropositive. The specimen sequenced was PBMCs.

The CDR3 DNA reads as TGTGCCAGCAGCTTAACGTCGCAGTCAGTTCAAGAGACCCAGTACTTC. Translating it yields CASSLTSQSVQETQYF. The chain combines TRBV7-6 with TRBJ2-5; no reliable D call. The CDR3 runs 16 residues. Trimming shortened V by 2 bases and J by 2 bases, and 15 bases separated the two germline ends. The germline V gene encodes CDR1 SGHVS and CDR2 FNYEAQ. Using reference TRBV7-6 and TRBJ2-5 for the parts outside the CDR3, the full variable domain is GAGVSQSPRYKVTKRGQDVALRCDPISGHVSLYWYRQALGQGPEFLTYFNYEAQQDKSGLPNDRFSAERPEGSISTLTIQRTEQRDSAMYRCASSLTSQSVQETQYFGPGTRLLVL.